Listed below are T cell receptor beta chains from one sample, sequenced in a study of early T cells in non-severe SARS-CoV-2 infection. MiXCR, run by TCRdb on the 5' RACE reads, gives a single entry per CDR3 protein. The sample yields tens of thousands of distinct CDR3 sequences, over 10% seen once. The sample comprised whole blood. The receptors originated from an adult who was a healthcare worker with PCR-confirmed SARS-CoV-2 infection or an uninfected control (not recorded which). Both conserved end residues are part of each CDR3. Fields, in order: D gene, clone size, V gene, J gene, CDR3 DNA, CDR3 protein. A D gene is named only where the DNA matches it firmly. Expanded clones get a size class; other rows say once, few or many, or leave the size out.

d_gene: .; abundance: many; v_gene: TRBV6-6; j_gene: TRBJ1-1; CDR3nt: TGTGCCAGCAGTTTCGAACTGACGTCTGAAGCTTTCTTT; CDR3aa: CASSFELTSEAFF
d_gene: .; abundance: .; v_gene: TRBV7-9; j_gene: TRBJ2-3; CDR3nt: TGTGCCAGCAGCTCGACTGGGGGAAGCACAGATACGCAGTATTTT; CDR3aa: CASSSTGGSTDTQYF
d_gene: TRBD2; abundance: many; v_gene: TRBV3-1; j_gene: TRBJ2-7; CDR3nt: TGTGCCAGCAGCCAACAAGGGACTAGCGGGGGTACGGAGCAGTACTTC; CDR3aa: CASSQQGTSGGTEQYF
d_gene: .; abundance: many; v_gene: TRBV11-2; j_gene: TRBJ2-5; CDR3nt: TGTGCCAGCAGCTTAGTGAATAGCGGAGGGGTGGAGACCCAGTACTTC; CDR3aa: CASSLVNSGGVETQYF
d_gene: .; abundance: .; v_gene: TRBV9; j_gene: TRBJ1-1; CDR3nt: TGTGCCAGCAGCCCCACCTCCCGACCCGCTGAAGCTTTCTTT; CDR3aa: CASSPTSRPAEAFF
d_gene: TRBD1; abundance: few; v_gene: TRBV27; j_gene: TRBJ1-6; CDR3nt: TGTGCCAGCAGTTTATCCGTACAGGGGAGGTATTCACCCCTCCACTTT; CDR3aa: CASSLSVQGRYSPLHF
d_gene: .; abundance: few; v_gene: TRBV6-2/TRBV6-3; j_gene: TRBJ2-2; CDR3nt: TGTGCCAGCACTAACCCCGGGGAGCTGTTTTTT; CDR3aa: CASTNPGELFF
d_gene: .; abundance: many; v_gene: TRBV5-3; j_gene: TRBJ1-5; CDR3nt: TGTGCCAGAAGCTTGAAGAGGTGGCAGCCCAATCAGCCCCAGCATTTT; CDR3aa: CARSLKRWQPNQPQHF
d_gene: .; abundance: many; v_gene: TRBV5-4; j_gene: TRBJ2-3; CDR3nt: TGTGCCAGCAGCTTTGGGGGGCCAAGCACAGATACGCAGTATTTT; CDR3aa: CASSFGGPSTDTQYF
d_gene: TRBD1; abundance: .; v_gene: TRBV18; j_gene: TRBJ2-3; CDR3nt: TGTGCCAGCTCACCACTACGGACAGGGAGTACAGATACGCAGTATTTT; CDR3aa: CASSPLRTGSTDTQYF
d_gene: .; abundance: .; v_gene: TRBV29-1; j_gene: TRBJ2-6; CDR3nt: TGCAGCGTTACCCGCTCTGGGGCCAACGTCCTGACTTTC; CDR3aa: CSVTRSGANVLTF
d_gene: .; abundance: .; v_gene: TRBV21-1; j_gene: TRBJ2-1; CDR3nt: TGTGCCATCCCGTGGGCAGGGCCAACCTACAATGAGCAGTTCTTC; CDR3aa: CAIPWAGPTYNEQFF
d_gene: .; abundance: few; v_gene: TRBV10-3; j_gene: TRBJ2-7; CDR3nt: TGTGCCATCAGTCCGGGACTTTACGAGCAGTACTTC; CDR3aa: CAISPGLYEQYF
d_gene: .; abundance: .; v_gene: TRBV11-1; j_gene: TRBJ2-3; CDR3nt: TGTGCCAGCTGGGGCGGAGATACGCAGTATTTT; CDR3aa: CASWGGDTQYF
d_gene: .; abundance: .; v_gene: TRBV20-1; j_gene: TRBJ1-2; CDR3nt: TGCAGTGCTAGGGCCCGCGCTAACTATGGCTACACCTTC; CDR3aa: CSARARANYGYTF
d_gene: .; abundance: many; v_gene: TRBV5-1; j_gene: TRBJ1-6; CDR3nt: TGCGCCAGCAGCTTGGTAGGGGCAAAGGATTCACCCCTCCACTTT; CDR3aa: CASSLVGAKDSPLHF
d_gene: TRBD1; abundance: few; v_gene: TRBV6-5; j_gene: TRBJ2-7; CDR3nt: TGTGCCAGCAGCAACAGGGGTACTCGCTACGAGCAGTACTTC; CDR3aa: CASSNRGTRYEQYF
d_gene: .; abundance: .; v_gene: TRBV12-3/TRBV12-4; j_gene: TRBJ1-4; CDR3nt: TGTGCCAGCAGTTTACTCGGGAGCGGTGAAAAACTGTTTTTT; CDR3aa: CASSLLGSGEKLFF
d_gene: .; abundance: .; v_gene: TRBV11-2; j_gene: TRBJ2-1; CDR3nt: TGTGCCAGCAGCTTAGATCCCTTCCTTAGTACAACGGGACAAGGGTACAATGAGCAGTTCTTC; CDR3aa: CASSLDPFLSTTGQGYNEQFF
d_gene: TRBD1; abundance: many; v_gene: TRBV29-1; j_gene: TRBJ2-3; CDR3nt: TGCAGCGTCAGGACAGGGATAACAGATACGCAGTATTTT; CDR3aa: CSVRTGITDTQYF
d_gene: .; abundance: many; v_gene: TRBV7-9; j_gene: TRBJ2-1; CDR3nt: TGTGCCAGCAGCTTAACGTTGGCTATCCGGGATGAGCAGTTCTTC; CDR3aa: CASSLTLAIRDEQFF
d_gene: .; abundance: many; v_gene: TRBV7-9; j_gene: TRBJ2-3; CDR3nt: TGTGCCAGCGACGATCCGGGACATTCCTTCACAGATACGCAGTATTTT; CDR3aa: CASDDPGHSFTDTQYF
d_gene: .; abundance: many; v_gene: TRBV12-3/TRBV12-4; j_gene: TRBJ1-2; CDR3nt: TGTGCCAGCAGCCTATCCGGACAGAACTATGGCTACACCTTC; CDR3aa: CASSLSGQNYGYTF
d_gene: TRBD1; abundance: many; v_gene: TRBV5-4; j_gene: TRBJ2-3; CDR3nt: TGTGCCAGCAGCGGGGGGACAGGGAGGACAGATACGCAGTATTTT; CDR3aa: CASSGGTGRTDTQYF
d_gene: TRBD1; abundance: many; v_gene: TRBV7-8; j_gene: TRBJ1-5; CDR3nt: TGTGCCAGCAGCCAGGGGACAGTCTCCAATCAGCCCCAGCATTTT; CDR3aa: CASSQGTVSNQPQHF
d_gene: TRBD1; abundance: .; v_gene: TRBV6-5; j_gene: TRBJ1-3; CDR3nt: TGTGCCAGCAGTCTAGGACAGGCCAACTCTGGAAACACCATATATTTT; CDR3aa: CASSLGQANSGNTIYF
d_gene: .; abundance: many; v_gene: TRBV7-2; j_gene: TRBJ2-7; CDR3nt: TGTGCCAGCAGCGCCACCCCCTACGAGCAGTACTTC; CDR3aa: CASSATPYEQYF
d_gene: .; abundance: many; v_gene: TRBV25-1; j_gene: TRBJ2-5; CDR3nt: TGTGCCAGCAGTGGTCACCTAGCCCCAGACCAAGAGACCCAGTACTTC; CDR3aa: CASSGHLAPDQETQYF
d_gene: .; abundance: few; v_gene: TRBV25-1; j_gene: TRBJ2-6; CDR3nt: TGTGCCAGCGGGGAGAACGTCCTGACTTTC; CDR3aa: CASGENVLTF
d_gene: TRBD1; abundance: .; v_gene: TRBV6-5; j_gene: TRBJ1-6; CDR3nt: TGTGCCAGCAGTAGACAGGGAAAGGCTTCAAGTAATTCACCCCTCCACTTT; CDR3aa: CASSRQGKASSNSPLHF
d_gene: .; abundance: few; v_gene: TRBV12-3/TRBV12-4; j_gene: TRBJ1-1; CDR3nt: TGTGCCAGCAGTTTTCAGGGGCGGGACACTGAAGCTTTCTTT; CDR3aa: CASSFQGRDTEAFF
d_gene: TRBD2; abundance: .; v_gene: TRBV10-3; j_gene: TRBJ2-5; CDR3nt: TGTGCCATCAGTGATCCAGGCGGGGGTGAGACCCAGTACTTC; CDR3aa: CAISDPGGGETQYF
d_gene: .; abundance: many; v_gene: TRBV20-1; j_gene: TRBJ2-3; CDR3nt: TGCAGTGCTAGTTCCTTGTCGGGGCCCAGCACAGATACGCAGTATTTT; CDR3aa: CSASSLSGPSTDTQYF
d_gene: .; abundance: few; v_gene: TRBV5-4; j_gene: TRBJ1-2; CDR3nt: TGTGCCAGCAGCTTGGGTCAGAGGACCTATGGCTACACCTTC; CDR3aa: CASSLGQRTYGYTF
d_gene: .; abundance: few; v_gene: TRBV19; j_gene: TRBJ1-5; CDR3nt: TGTGCCAGTAGTAAACTGACTGGTCAGCCCCAGCATTTT; CDR3aa: CASSKLTGQPQHF
d_gene: TRBD2; abundance: .; v_gene: TRBV29-1; j_gene: TRBJ2-3; CDR3nt: TGCAGCGTAGTCCGGGGGGGCACAGATACGCAGTATTTT; CDR3aa: CSVVRGGTDTQYF
d_gene: .; abundance: many; v_gene: TRBV10-1; j_gene: TRBJ1-1; CDR3nt: TGCGCCAGCAGTGACTCGAGGCGCCGGACTGAAGCTTTCTTT; CDR3aa: CASSDSRRRTEAFF
d_gene: .; abundance: many; v_gene: TRBV6-5; j_gene: TRBJ1-2; CDR3nt: TGTGCCAGCAGTTATCGTCAGGGGTATGGCTACACCTTC; CDR3aa: CASSYRQGYGYTF
d_gene: TRBD2; abundance: many; v_gene: TRBV6-4; j_gene: TRBJ2-3; CDR3nt: TGTGCCAGCAGCAAGACTAGCGGGGGGGCAGCAGATACGCAGTATTTT; CDR3aa: CASSKTSGGAADTQYF
d_gene: .; abundance: many; v_gene: TRBV30; j_gene: TRBJ1-2; CDR3nt: TGTGCCTGGAGTCCCCGGACAGTAAGCGGCTACACCTTC; CDR3aa: CAWSPRTVSGYTF
d_gene: .; abundance: few; v_gene: TRBV5-1; j_gene: TRBJ2-5; CDR3nt: TGCGCCAGCAGCTTAGTCGGGGCGGAGACCCAGTACTTC; CDR3aa: CASSLVGAETQYF
d_gene: .; abundance: .; v_gene: TRBV6-5; j_gene: TRBJ2-7; CDR3nt: TGTGCCAGCAGTCCGCATAGCTCCTACGAGCAGTACTTC; CDR3aa: CASSPHSSYEQYF
d_gene: .; abundance: many; v_gene: TRBV27; j_gene: TRBJ2-1; CDR3nt: TGTGCCAGCAGGAGTGGAACTTACTCCTACAATGAGCAGTTCTTC; CDR3aa: CASRSGTYSYNEQFF
d_gene: TRBD1; abundance: many; v_gene: TRBV11-2; j_gene: TRBJ2-3; CDR3nt: TGTGCCAGCAGCCAAACAGGGGTTGGCACAGATACGCAGTATTTT; CDR3aa: CASSQTGVGTDTQYF
d_gene: .; abundance: many; v_gene: TRBV6-5; j_gene: TRBJ1-6; CDR3nt: TGTGCCAGCAGCACTCGGGGTGTGCTTTCACCCCTCCACTTT; CDR3aa: CASSTRGVLSPLHF
d_gene: .; abundance: once; v_gene: TRBV12-3/TRBV12-4; j_gene: TRBJ1-1; CDR3nt: TGTGCCAGCAGTTCCGTTGGCGGGAACACTGAAGCTTTCTTT; CDR3aa: CASSSVGGNTEAFF
d_gene: .; abundance: many; v_gene: TRBV7-6; j_gene: TRBJ1-1; CDR3nt: TGTGCCAGCAGCTTAAAAGGGAGTTCGTGGACTGAAGCTTTCTTT; CDR3aa: CASSLKGSSWTEAFF
d_gene: .; abundance: many; v_gene: TRBV29-1; j_gene: TRBJ1-1; CDR3nt: TGCAGCGTTGAAGCGGCGTTGGAAGCTTTCTTT; CDR3aa: CSVEAALEAFF
d_gene: .; abundance: .; v_gene: TRBV28; j_gene: TRBJ2-7; CDR3nt: TGTGCCAGCGGAGGGGCTCCCCGCTACGAGCAGTACTTC; CDR3aa: CASGGAPRYEQYF
d_gene: .; abundance: .; v_gene: TRBV5-4; j_gene: TRBJ1-1; CDR3nt: TGTGCCAGCAGCTTGGATGGGCTTGAAGCTTTCTTT; CDR3aa: CASSLDGLEAFF
d_gene: TRBD2; abundance: many; v_gene: TRBV19; j_gene: TRBJ2-3; CDR3nt: TGTGCCAGTAGCTTAGCGGGGCCCACAGATACGCAGTATTTT; CDR3aa: CASSLAGPTDTQYF
d_gene: .; abundance: .; v_gene: TRBV7-9; j_gene: TRBJ1-6; CDR3nt: TGTGCCAGCAGCCAAAAGGTTGTGGGTACTTCACCCCTCCACTTT; CDR3aa: CASSQKVVGTSPLHF
d_gene: TRBD1; abundance: .; v_gene: TRBV11-2; j_gene: TRBJ2-3; CDR3nt: TGTGCCAGCAGCTACCCGGACAGGGGGCGCTTAGATACGCAGTATTTT; CDR3aa: CASSYPDRGRLDTQYF
d_gene: TRBD1; abundance: many; v_gene: TRBV6-5; j_gene: TRBJ1-5; CDR3nt: TGTGCCAGCAGCGACACAGGGGAAGGTCAGCCCCAGCATTTT; CDR3aa: CASSDTGEGQPQHF
d_gene: .; abundance: .; v_gene: TRBV9; j_gene: TRBJ2-1; CDR3nt: TGTGCCAGCAGCCCCCGGCGGGTTAATGAGCAGTTCTTC; CDR3aa: CASSPRRVNEQFF
d_gene: .; abundance: .; v_gene: TRBV2; j_gene: TRBJ2-1; CDR3nt: TGTGCCAGCAGTGGGGGACCCGAATACAATGAGCAGTTCTTC; CDR3aa: CASSGGPEYNEQFF
d_gene: TRBD1; abundance: many; v_gene: TRBV6-2/TRBV6-3; j_gene: TRBJ2-1; CDR3nt: TGTGCCAGCAGTTACGCAGGACAGGGGCAAAATGAGCAGTTCTTC; CDR3aa: CASSYAGQGQNEQFF